This T cell receptor beta chain came from a study of T cells in Graves' hyperthyroidism and ophthalmopathy (dated by TCRdb to about 2019). About the study as a whole: Peripheral blood samples were taken at the time of initial diagnosis, prior to any treatment. To identify TCR V-J signatures that set the groups apart, the researchers used a discovery cohort of roughly 100 patients, made up of 43 with Graves' ophthalmopathy and about 60 with stable Graves' hyperthyroidism. An independent validation cohort of 18 to 20 hyperthyroidism patients and approximately 15 patients who later progressed to ophthalmopathy tested prospective prediction of ophthalmopathy. The 95 to 100 discovery patients were randomly split 7:3 into training and test sets. Thyroid tissue and blood T-cell repertoires from about six Graves' hyperthyroidism patients were also compared in the study. Once sampling was done, hyperthyroidism patients were given methimazole at a starting dose of 30 mg daily, whereas ophthalmopathy patients were given high-dose intravenous methylprednisolone. TCR Vbeta CDR3 sequencing of 120 to 150 peripheral blood samples (more than 40 ophthalmopathy, 75 hyperthyroidism and roughly 17 progressor patients) is reported in the paper.

Amplification of TCR beta CDR3 regions was carried out from RNA transcripts. A first-round RT-PCR of the TCR CDR3 used the HTBI primer set with the Qiagen OneStep RT-PCR kit. The libraries were constructed in a second round of multiplex PCR and then size-selected and purified. Paired-end sequencing of the libraries was performed with 100 bp reads on an Illumina HiSeq2000. The authors' pipeline ran thus. Raw data were processed with SOAPnuke, discarding reads with adapters, uncalled bases, mean Phred below 15, or no exact constant-primer or identifier match. High-quality paired reads were merged using COPE v1.2.5, and each unique nucleotide sequence was defined as a clonotype. MiTCR v1.1 was used to align clonotypes to the IMGT TRBV, TRBD and TRBJ reference segments. The analysis was restricted to V-J combinations with a frequency above 0.0001, which together covered roughly 99% of the repertoires. A TCS score was defined as the ratio of F50 (clonal expansion) to E x V (chaos), with BLOSUM62-based TCRdist applied between CDR3 peptides within each V-J. Welch's t-statistics and random forest reduced some 510 V-J features to some 14, which were used in a naive Bayes classifier (R e1071). TCRdb's own reprocessing of the public reads used fastp at Q25 and MiXCR and kept productive beta chains. Each CDR3 protein appears once, grouped with its most common genes and DNA. TCRdb, not the original authors, processed these V and J calls. This sample is represented by hundreds of thousands of distinct CDR3 sequences; less than 15% of them were singletons. 9.5% to 13% of the sample comes from the top ten.

Paper-wide results and their limitations: A 13 V-J signature model separated ophthalmopathy from stable hyperthyroidism, with nearly 90% sensitivity and 81.08% specificity in cross-validation and 80%/75% in testing. Sample size was not statistically predetermined, and investigators were not blinded to group allocation. Blood samples also contained most of the expanded thyroid clonotypes (frequency above 0.001), which suggests that blood repertoires may reflect thyroid immune responses. In validation, the model predicted progression to ophthalmopathy with 55% to 71% sensitivity and approximately 78% specificity, a median of approximately 6.5 months before onset.

Graves' hyperthyroidism was defined as stable when no progression to ophthalmopathy occurred over 18 months of follow-up. Hyperthyroidism patients were newly diagnosed, with disease duration under 2 months, and aged 18 to 65 years. Patients with uncontrolled infections, other autoimmune diseases, pregnancy or lactation were excluded. Diagnoses were established on the basis of clinical symptoms, serum thyroxine and TRAb, thyroid ultrasound, and orbital computed tomography. Ficoll-Paque density gradient centrifugation was used to isolate PBMCs from approximately 10 ml of fresh peripheral blood. Total RNA was extracted using Trizol reagent, and RNA quality was assessed on an Agilent 2100 Bioanalyzer. This clonotype was observed many times. It lacks a known antigen. Within one base of it there is no much larger clone, and no base qualities were kept. Here V drops 6 bases and J drops 5 bases, and the junction holds 6 bases not matched to any gene. Taken from cysteine to phenylalanine, the CDR3 has 15 residues. Of all the DNA, just the CDR3 is kept, 45 bases in frame from base 1.

This chain is built from TRBV12-3 or TRBV12-4 and TRBJ2-3; TRBD2 lines up with 12 middle nucleotides. This receptor was taken from a woman between 18 and 29 years old with Graves' hyperthyroidism. Sequenced material: blood. CDR3 sequence: CASSRLAGVVDTQYF. The nucleotides read TGTGCCAGCAGCCGACTAGCGGGAGTAGTAGATACGCAGTATTTT.